This T cell receptor (beta chain) was found in a study of OX40 agonist ivuxolimab in advanced cancers. Study at large: Ivuxolimab, which is an agonistic anti-OX40 (CD134) antibody, was administered to the patients. Prior anti-PD-1, anti-PD-L1 or anti-CTLA-4 therapy was allowed; 40% had some.

The CDR3 has 16 amino acids. After removal of 4 bases from V and 7 bases from J, the junction contained 16 bases not matched to a gene. Germline V CDR1 and CDR2: MGHRA, YSYEKL. Comment on this clone: Its antigen is undetermined.

General study points: On average, a greater number of expanded clones characterised CD8+ T cells relative to CD4+. At doses 0.1 to 3.0 mg/kg, CD4+ and CD8+ clones expanded.

Libraries were prepared by immunoSEQ multiplex PCR; TCRdb keeps only in-frame clonotypes and omits some of them. Of approximately 71,000 clones listed, around 94% are singletons. The sample consisted of CD4+ or CD8+ T cells sorted from blood, taken in a trial of the OX40 agonist ivuxolimab. This chain uses TRBV4-1 with TRBJ2-7, with 7 nucleotides matching TRBD1. The clonotype originates from an adult with an advanced solid tumor such as melanoma, head and neck, liver or kidney cancer. CDR3 loop: CASSRNQDRSDLEQYF. The CDR3 coding sequence is TGCGCCAGCAGCCGCAATCAGGACAGGTCAGACTTAGAGCAGTACTTC.